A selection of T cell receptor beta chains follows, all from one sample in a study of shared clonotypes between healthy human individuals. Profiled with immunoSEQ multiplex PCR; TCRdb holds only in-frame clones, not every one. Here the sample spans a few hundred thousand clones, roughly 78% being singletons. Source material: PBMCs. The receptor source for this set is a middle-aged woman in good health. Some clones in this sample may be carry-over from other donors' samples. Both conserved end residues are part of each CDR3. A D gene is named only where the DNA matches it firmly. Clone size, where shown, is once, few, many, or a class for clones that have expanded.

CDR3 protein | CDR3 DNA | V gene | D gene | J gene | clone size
CASSRPGQGAHGYTF | TGTGCCAGCAGCCGACCCGGACAGGGGGCTCACGGCTACACCTTC | TRBV5-5 | TRBD1 | TRBJ1-2 | .
CATSRATGGEVNIQYF | TGTGCCACCAGCAGAGCAACAGGGGGGGAGGTAAACATTCAGTACTTC | TRBV15 | . | TRBJ2-4 | many
CSVGNRVSSYEQYF | TGCAGCGTGGGGAACAGGGTATCCTCCTACGAGCAGTACTTC | TRBV29-1 | . | TRBJ2-7 | few
CASKPMINGGELFF | TGTGCCAGCAAGCCGATGATTAATGGCGGGGAGCTGTTTTTT | TRBV9 | . | TRBJ2-2 | .
CASGSGSIYEQYF | TGTGCCAGTGGAAGCGGGAGCATTTACGAGCAGTACTTC | TRBV28 | TRBD2 | TRBJ2-7 | .
CASSQDISQTVNSPLHF | TGCGCCAGCAGCCAAGATATCAGCCAAACCGTCAATTCACCCCTCCACTTT | TRBV4-1 | . | TRBJ1-6 | .
CASSPLRGSYNEQFF | TGTGCCAGCAGCCCTTTACGAGGTTCCTACAATGAGCAGTTCTTC | TRBV6-5 | . | TRBJ2-1 | many
CASSHRHRDSNQPQHF | TGCGCCAGCAGCCACCGTCACAGGGATAGCAATCAGCCCCAGCATTTT | TRBV4-1 | . | TRBJ1-5 | few
CAWGGPRVEDTQYF | TGTGCCTGGGGGGGGCCACGCGTAGAGGATACGCAGTATTTT | TRBV30 | . | TRBJ2-3 | once
CASSLTQETQYF | TGCGCCAGCAGCTTGACGCAAGAGACCCAGTACTTC | TRBV5-1 | . | TRBJ2-5 | .
CAWTVAAANEQFF | TGTGCCTGGACCGTAGCGGCCGCCAATGAGCAGTTCTTC | TRBV30 | . | TRBJ2-1 | .
CASSAATGVREQYF | TGTGCCAGCAGTGCTGCGACAGGTGTCAGGGAGCAGTACTTC | TRBV28 | . | TRBJ2-7 | .
CASSASGYYNEQFF | TGTGCCAGCAGCGCTAGCGGCTACTACAATGAGCAGTTCTTC | TRBV9 | TRBD2 | TRBJ2-1 | .
CASSDPSAGELFF | TGCGCCAGCAGTGACCCCTCCGCCGGGGAGCTGTTTTTT | TRBV10-1 | . | TRBJ2-2 | few